This T cell receptor beta chain was retrieved from a study of T cell responses to AZD1222 COVID-19 vaccine. TCRdb's copy holds only in-frame clones and misses some; the assay was immunoSEQ multiplex PCR. The data show 100,000 or so clones, roughly 88% seen once. The CDR3 is made up of 15 amino acids. V lost 3 bases to trimming and J lost 4 bases; unmatched junction nucleotides: 2. Germline V gene sequence: CDR1 SGHRS, CDR2 YFSETQ. The TCR sequence derives from an adult in good health. The specimen comprised peripheral blood, sampled on day 0 of AZD1222 vaccination. This chain links TRBV5-1 with TRBJ2-5, with TRBD2 matching over 14 bases. This chain's CDR3 is CASSSGLAGAETQYF. CDR3 nucleotide sequence: TGCGCCAGCAGCTCGGGACTAGCGGGGGCAGAGACCCAGTACTTC. The full variable domain, its missing parts supplied by reference TRBV5-1 and TRBJ2-5, is KAGVTQTPRYLIKTRGQQVTLSCSPISGHRSVSWYQQTPGQGLQFLFEYFSETQRNKGNFPGRFSGRQFSNSRSEMNVSTLELGDSALYLCASSSGLAGAETQYFGPGTRLLVL.